Included here is one T cell receptor beta chain sequence, with context. The target antigen is unknown. This record comes from a study of siplizumab effects on memory and regulatory T cells. General study findings and limits: Greater diversity than memory cells seemed evident in naive T cells, which also appeared to be major alloresponse contributors. Researchers did not confirm the suppressive function of proliferating Tregs from siplizumab cultures. Unstimulated subset assignment was obtained for only a minor fraction of alloreactive clones.

The CDR3 spans 13 residues. V was pared by 4 bases and J by 9 bases, with 15 bases between. The germline CDR1 and CDR2 sequences are MRHNA and SNTAGT. Sequencing was performed with immunoSEQ multiplex PCR; in TCRdb, only in-frame clones are kept and a portion is missing. The sample gives roughly 110,000 clones, roughly 95% of which show up once; roughly 0.17% is in the top ten. The source is a human donor in good health. The sequenced sample was non-Treg CD4+ T cells sorted from blood. The gene calls are TRBV6-4 and TRBJ2-5; a possible D gene is TRBD1 (5 bases). CDR3 nucleotide sequence: TGTGCCAGCAGTGCGTCAGTTGGGGCGTCCCAGTACTTC. Residues: CASSASVGASQYF.